This T cell receptor beta chain emerged from a study of blood T cell repertoires in COVID-19. Study in general: The United States, Italy and Spain supplied acute and convalescent COVID-19 samples. T cells, B-cell-depleted T cells, or PBMCs supplied cDNA or gDNA.

The V gene's germline CDR1 is SGDLS and CDR2 YYNGEE. CDR3 length equals 17 residues. Trimming removed 1 base from V and 3 bases from J; junction bases left unmatched: 7. Data came from immunoSEQ multiplex PCR; TCRdb stores just in-frame clones and leaves some out. The table includes over 150,000 clones, around four fifths detected once. Patients in Seattle were enrolled during active infection, then followed longitudinally. The receptor was isolated from a woman of 80 years or more with COVID-19, enrolled during active disease. The sequenced sample consisted of peripheral blood. The V gene is TRBV9, the J gene TRBJ2-2; 9 nucleotides line up with TRBD2. Here the CDR3 DNA reads TGTGCCAGCAGCGTAAGGGGGCGGGAGGGGCACACCGGGGAGCTGTTTTTT. Translation gives CASSVRGREGHTGELFF. Filled out from reference TRBV9 and TRBJ2-2, the complete variable domain reads DSGVTQTPKHLITATGQRVTLRCSPRSGDLSVYWYQQSLDQGLQFLIQYYNGEERAKGNILERFSAQQFPDLHSELNLSSLELGDSALYFCASSVRGREGHTGELFFGEGSRLTVL.